The 17 T cell receptor beta chains reported below all come from one sample, sequenced in a study of graft-versus-host responses after intestinal transplantation. The data were produced by immunoSEQ multiplex PCR, yet TCRdb's version contains in-frame clones alone and is incomplete. In the table there are roughly 69,000 clones, approximately 91% of which are singletons. Their specific antigens are unknown. Sample: unstimulated CD8+ T cells sorted from spleen or lymph node cells, taken before transplant. The source is a human donor who was the organ donor for an intestinal transplant.

The V and J genes are TRBV6-5 and TRBJ2-7; 10 positions agree with TRBD1. V gave up 7 bases and J gave up 3 bases; unmatched junction bases: 6. Germline assignment: CDR1 MNHEY and CDR2 SVGAGI. The CDR3 extends over 14 amino acids. This CDR3 is CASKIGTGDYEQYF. The CDR3 DNA sequence: TGTGCCAGCAAAATTGGGACAGGGGACTACGAGCAGTACTTC.

The chain carries TRBV13 and TRBJ2-3; D is perhaps TRBD1 (6 bases). The germline V gene has CDR1 PRHDT and CDR2 FYEKMQ (reference sequence). This CDR3 spans 15 amino acids. V was pared by 2 bases and J by 1 base, with 10 bases between. In nucleotides, the CDR3 is TGTGCCAGCAGCTTACGGACAGTCGGCACAGATACGCAGTATTTT. Encoded protein: CASSLRTVGTDTQYF.

The rearrangement joins TRBV4-2 to TRBJ2-7, with 7 nucleotides matching TRBD1. Germline V gives CDR1 LGHNA, CDR2 YNFKEQ. This CDR3 is built from 14 residues. The ends lost 6 bases at V and 3 bases at J; junction bases unmatched: 8. The CDR3 region has the DNA TGTGCCAGCAGACCCGGGACAGCCAACTACGAGCAGTACTTC. It translates to CASRPGTANYEQYF.

The CDR3 bases are TGTGCCAGCAGCTTATACATGGGCGGGTCCTACAATGAGCAGTTCTTC. The encoded protein is CASSLYMGGSYNEQFF. The V call is TRBV7-2, the J call TRBJ2-1, with TRBD2 as a possible D gene (5 bases). Germline assignment: CDR1 SGHTA and CDR2 FQGNSA. V was pared by 2 bases and J by 1 base, with 12 bases between. The CDR3 extends over 16 amino acids.

The chain has TRBV6-1 and TRBJ2-1, with no clear D. Trimming took 9 bases from V and 0 from J, leaving 12 bases between them. Germline loops: CDR1 MNHNS, CDR2 SASEGT. This CDR3 comprises 14 residues. CDR3 residues: CASSRVSSYNEQFF. As DNA, the CDR3 is TGTGCCAGTTCTCGGGTGAGCTCCTACAATGAGCAGTTCTTC.

The sample holds one count of this clone. The V and J genes are TRBV23-1 and TRBJ1-3; D remains unclear. TRBV23-1 is flagged as an ORF with uncertain function. This CDR3 has 16 residues. V lost 3 bases and J lost 4, with 16 bases in between. The CDR3 loop reads CASSHSPPTGGNTIYF. In DNA, the CDR3 is TGCGCCAGCAGTCATTCTCCTCCGACTGGCGGAAACACCATATATTTT.

The V gene is TRBV4-2, the J gene TRBJ2-7; 9 bases map to TRBD1. The CDR3 runs 16 residues. CDR1 and CDR2 from the germline V gene are LGHNA and YNFKEQ. The V gene end was trimmed by 1 base and the J gene end by 2 bases; junction bases not matched to a gene: 6. Written as DNA, the CDR3 is TGTGCCAGCAGCCAAGGTGGGGACAGGGATCCCTACGAGCAGTACTTC. Its protein is CASSQGGDRDPYEQYF.

The chain employs TRBV14 and TRBJ2-7, with D possibly being TRBD1 (5 bases). V lost 0 bases and J lost 0, with 12 bases in between. Germline values: CDR1 SGHDN, CDR2 FVKESK. The CDR3 totals 16 residues. The CDR3 sequence: CASSQETEASSYEQYF. The CDR3, as DNA: TGTGCCAGCAGCCAAGAGACAGAGGCGAGCTCCTACGAGCAGTACTTC.

The CDR3 DNA reads as TGTGCCAGCAGCTTAGAGGTGCGACAGGGGGCAAAAGAGCAGTACTTC. Protein product: CASSLEVRQGAKEQYF. This rearrangement joins TRBV7-8 to TRBJ2-7, with 10 bases identical to TRBD1. The CDR3 consists of 16 residues. In germline, CDR1 is SGHVS, CDR2 FQNEAQ. The V segment lost 1 base and the J segment 7 bases; nucleotides outside the gene matches: 10. The entire variable domain, with the rest obtained from reference TRBV7-8 and TRBJ2-7, is as follows: GAGVSQSPRYKVAKRGQDVALRCDPISGHVSLFWYQQALGQGPEFLTYFQNEAQLDKSGLPSDRFFAERPEGSVSTLKIQRTQQEDSAVYLCASSLEVRQGAKEQYFGPGTRLTVT.

The rearrangement uses TRBV28 and TRBJ2-5, with TRBD2 matching over 7 bases. V shed 4 bases, J shed 5 bases, and the junction held 7 bases outside the gene matches. The CDR3 runs 14 residues. Germline CDR1 and CDR2: MDHEN and SYDVKM. CDR3 in amino acids: CASSSGGSSETQYF. The CDR3 DNA is TGTGCCAGCAGTTCAGGCGGGAGTAGCGAGACCCAGTACTTC.

V and J are TRBV4-3 and TRBJ2-7; D is undetermined. The V and J ends lost 0 bases and 2 bases respectively, with 14 bases between them. CDR1 and CDR2 (germline): LGHNA, YSLEER. This CDR3 is built from 16 residues. This chain's CDR3 is CASSQDRLAPAYEQYF. In nucleotides, the CDR3 is TGCGCCAGCAGCCAAGACAGGCTGGCTCCCGCCTACGAGCAGTACTTC.

The chain uses TRBV5-8 and TRBJ2-1; 7 bases agree with TRBD1. This CDR3 has 15 residues. In germline, CDR1 is SGHTS, CDR2 YDEGEE. V lost 4 bases and J lost 0; bases outside the gene matches: 4. CDR3 DNA sequence: TGTGCCAGCAGCCGGGGACAGAGCTCCTACAATGAGCAGTTCTTC. Protein: CASSRGQSSYNEQFF.

The V call is TRBV5-1, the J call TRBJ2-5, with TRBD2 identical over 13 bases. This CDR3 is 15 amino acids long. Per germline, CDR1 SGHRS and CDR2 YFSETQ. V trimming: 3 bases; J trimming: 4 bases; junction bases outside the gene matches: 3. CDR3 protein: CASSWTSGSTETQYF. For the CDR3, the DNA is TGCGCCAGCAGCTGGACTAGCGGGAGCACAGAGACCCAGTACTTC.

This chain joins TRBV4-3 and TRBJ2-2, with 8 nucleotides matching TRBD1. Germline lookup yields CDR1 LGHNA and CDR2 YSLEER. The ends lost 0 bases at V and 5 bases at J; junction bases unmatched: 11. This CDR3 comprises 18 residues. CDR3 nucleotide sequence: TGCGCCAGCAGCCAAGACCTAAGGGGGACAGGAGGGACCGGGGAGCTGTTTTTT. The encoded protein is CASSQDLRGTGGTGELFF.

The V and J genes are TRBV14 and TRBJ2-5; a possible D gene is TRBD2 (5 bases). The ends were cut back, 2 bases at V and 5 bases at J, with 12 bases in the middle. The germline V gene has CDR1 SGHDN and CDR2 FVKESK. This CDR3 is built from 14 residues. CDR3 DNA: TGTGCCAGCAGCCAAAGGTCCGGGAAGGAGACCCAGTACTTC. Translated, it gives CASSQRSGKETQYF. Together with reference TRBV14 and TRBJ2-5, the CDR3 gives the full variable domain: EAGVTQFPSHSVIEKGQTVTLRCDPISGHDNLYWYRRVMGKEIKFLLHFVKESKQDESGMPNNRFLAERTGGTYSTLKVQPAELEDSGVYFCASSQRSGKETQYFGPGTRLLVL.

This chain joins TRBV5-4 and TRBJ2-1; 8 bases map to TRBD2. J gave up 8 bases and V 3 bases, and 7 bases lay outside the gene matches. The germline V gene encodes CDR1 SGHNT and CDR2 YYREEE (reference sequence). The CDR3 contains 14 residues. CDR3 region: CASSSGLEGDEQFF. The CDR3, as DNA: TGTGCCAGCAGCTCGGGACTAGAGGGGGATGAGCAGTTCTTC.

This clone was seen more than once but under ten times. The chain has TRBV28 and TRBJ2-7; 7 bases are shared with TRBD1. J lost 4 bases, V lost 4 bases, and 4 bases had no gene match. Germline-derived CDR1 and CDR2 are MDHEN and SYDVKM. CDR3 length: 13 residues. The CDR3 DNA reads TGTGCCAGCAGTTGGGACAGTAAATACGAGCAGTACTTC. Encoded protein: CASSWDSKYEQYF.